This T cell receptor (beta chain) was found in a study of regulatory T cells in long-lasting Graves disease. Time point defined: newly diagnosed GD, antithyroid drugs for less than 3 months. The authors made the TCR library using RNA they extracted from PBMCs. Building of the TCR beta libraries involved iRepertoire HTBI primers and Arm-PCR of CDR3 regions. TCRdb used MiXCR to reprocess the multiplex PCR reads, holding one entry per CDR3 protein. The top ten hold about 39% of the sample, which has 320,000 or so distinct CDR3 sequences, 18% seen once. CDR1 and CDR2 (germline): SGHVS, FQNEAQ. This CDR3 has 14 amino acids. In the case of this clonotype: The junction departs from the called germline gene at one end, perhaps through a read error.

V gene TRBV7-8 combines with J gene TRBJ2-1; the D is unclear. This TCR came from a female donor with Graves disease. Sequencing used peripheral blood mononuclear cells (PBMCs), obtained at new diagnosis, from a patient treated with antithyroid drugs. The CDR3 bases are TGTGCCAGCAGCTTCCAACCTGATGGGAATGCGCAGTTCTTC. Residues: CASSFQPDGNAQFF.